This TCR beta chain is from a study of blood T cells in healthy people across ages. Study-wide context: In model experiments, template switching was able to capture about one barcoded beta molecule for every two T cells that were present.

Using a J-beta primer mix together with a sample-barcoded 5' primer, a second PCR was run for roughly 6 to 12 cycles. TCRdb itself ran the 5' RACE reads through MiXCR, one entry per CDR3 protein. The table records roughly 1,800,000 distinct CDR3 sequences, around half of them present only once. This clonotype is a singleton in its sample. The germline V gene has CDR1 SEHNR and CDR2 FQNEAQ (reference sequence). The CDR3 is 16 residues long. The J segment lost 8 bases and the V segment lost 5 bases, leaving 9 bases of the junction unmatched. This TCR was recovered from a middle-aged woman in good health. The sequenced material came from blood. The chain has TRBV7-9 and TRBJ2-1, with TRBD2 matching 13 bases. CDR3 sequence: CASSHRTSGSEYEQFF. CDR3 nucleotide sequence: TGTGCCAGCAGCCACAGGACTAGCGGGAGTGAATATGAGCAGTTCTTC.